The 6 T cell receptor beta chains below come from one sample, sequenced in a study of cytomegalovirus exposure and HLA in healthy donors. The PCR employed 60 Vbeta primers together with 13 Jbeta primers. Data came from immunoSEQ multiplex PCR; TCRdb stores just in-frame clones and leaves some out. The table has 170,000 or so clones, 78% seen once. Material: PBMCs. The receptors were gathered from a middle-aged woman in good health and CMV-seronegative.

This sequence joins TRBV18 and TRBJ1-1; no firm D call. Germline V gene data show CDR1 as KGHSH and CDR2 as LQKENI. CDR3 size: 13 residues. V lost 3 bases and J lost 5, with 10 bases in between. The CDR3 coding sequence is TGTGCCAGCTCACCTAGGAGGGAAACTGAAGCTTTCTTT. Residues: CASSPRRETEAFF.

DNA of the CDR3: TGTGCCAGCAGTTACGGGACAGGGATTGGCTACACCTTC. Protein: CASSYGTGIGYTF. This rearrangement joins TRBV6-5 to TRBJ1-2; 9 nucleotides agree with TRBD1. V lost 2 bases and J lost 7; bases outside the gene matches: 2. CDR1 is MNHEY, CDR2 SVGAGI, per germline. The CDR3 loop spans 13 amino acids.

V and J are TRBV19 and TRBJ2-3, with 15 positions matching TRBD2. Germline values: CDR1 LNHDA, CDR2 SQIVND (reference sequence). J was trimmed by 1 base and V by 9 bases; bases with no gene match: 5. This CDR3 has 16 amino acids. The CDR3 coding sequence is TGTGCCAGCGGACTAGCGGGGGGGCGGGGCACAGATACGCAGTATTTT. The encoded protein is CASGLAGGRGTDTQYF.

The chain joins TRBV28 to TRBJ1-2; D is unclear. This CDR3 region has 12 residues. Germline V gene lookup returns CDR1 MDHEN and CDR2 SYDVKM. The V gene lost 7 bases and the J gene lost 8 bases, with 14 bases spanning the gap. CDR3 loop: CASNQVLEGYTF. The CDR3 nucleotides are TGTGCCAGCAACCAGGTATTAGAGGGCTACACCTTC.

The CDR3 loop reads CASSLGTSETQYF. CDR3 nucleotide sequence: TGTGCCAGCAGCCTTGGGACATCCGAGACCCAGTACTTC. V and J are TRBV5-6 and TRBJ2-5; D might be TRBD1 (6 bases). The length of the CDR3 is 13 residues. The V end lost 4 bases, the J end lost 5 bases, and 12 bases lay between the germline ends. Germline V CDR1 and CDR2: SGHDT, YYEEEE.

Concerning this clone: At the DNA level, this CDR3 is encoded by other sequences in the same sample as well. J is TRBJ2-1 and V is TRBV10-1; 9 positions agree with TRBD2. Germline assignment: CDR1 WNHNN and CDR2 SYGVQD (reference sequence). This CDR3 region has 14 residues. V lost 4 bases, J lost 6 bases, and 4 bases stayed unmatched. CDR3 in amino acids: CASSVRGGRNEQFF. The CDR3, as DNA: TGCGCCAGCAGTGTGCGGGGGGGCCGCAATGAGCAGTTCTTC.